The clone carrying this T cell receptor (beta chain) was seen at least ten times. What it binds is unknown. These data come from a study of CD8 T cells in ankylosing spondylitis. Study-level points and caveats: Several of the motif variants were reported before in synovial fluid and blood from reactive arthritis. Within ankylosing spondylitis blood, a TCR beta motif made up of roughly eight highly homologous variants appeared to be characteristic.

J lost 3 bases, V lost 5 bases, and 6 bases had no gene match. The CDR3 loop spans 18 amino acids. The germline V gene encodes CDR1 SGHVS and CDR2 FQNEAQ. Quantitative 5'-RACE with molecular barcodes was used to make the TCR beta libraries. TCRdb used MiXCR to reprocess the 5' RACE reads, holding one entry per CDR3 protein. The repertoire holds 200,000 to 250,000 distinct CDR3 sequences, with over 9.5% as singletons. The V call is TRBV7-8, the J call TRBJ2-2; TRBD2 aligns across 16 bases. Material: blood, either unsorted or a sorted T cell fraction (not recorded which). The clonotype was recovered from a male donor with ankylosing spondylitis or in good health (not recorded which). CDR3 amino acids: CASSPGLAGGHDTGELFF. DNA for the CDR3: TGTGCCAGCAGCCCGGGACTAGCGGGGGGGCACGACACCGGGGAGCTGTTTTTT.